Shown below are 26 T cell receptor beta chains from a single sample sequenced in a study of OX40 agonist ivuxolimab in advanced cancers. TCRdb's table, derived via immunoSEQ multiplex PCR, lists solely in-frame clones and lacks some. The sample includes approximately 90,000 clones, approximately 86% of them seen just once. The sequencing here drew on CD4+ or CD8+ T cells sorted from blood, taken in a trial of the OX40 agonist ivuxolimab. These receptor sequences come from an adult with an advanced solid tumor such as melanoma, head and neck, liver or kidney cancer.

This clone was detected only once. The CDR3 protein is CASSGASSTDTQYF. CDR3 DNA: TGTGCCAGCAGTGGAGCGTCTAGCACAGATACGCAGTATTTT. The V and J genes are TRBV6-1 and TRBJ2-3; D unclear. The germline V gene encodes CDR1 MNHNS and CDR2 SASEGT. Trimming shortened V by 4 bases and J by 0 bases, and 8 bases separated the two germline ends. This CDR3 region has 14 residues.

This chain uses TRBV11-2 with TRBJ2-3; D remains unclear. Germline V gives CDR1 SGHAT, CDR2 FQNNGV. With 5 bases removed from V and 2 bases from J, the gap between germline ends came to 11 bases. This CDR3 is built from 14 residues. CDR3 nucleotide sequence: TGTGCCAGCAGCCAAGGACCTGTCACAGATACGCAGTATTTT. This codes for CASSQGPVTDTQYF.

The chain carries TRBV9 and TRBJ1-3; TRBD1 might be the D (5 bases). Trimming removed 9 bases from V and 4 bases from J, with 20 bases in between. Germline CDR1 is SGDLS and CDR2 is YYNGEE. The CDR3 is 15 amino acids. The CDR3 sequence is CATEGSSGRGNTIYF. The CDR3 DNA reads as TGTGCCACCGAGGGGAGTTCGGGGAGGGGAAACACCATATATTTT.

The chain carries TRBV6-6 and TRBJ1-1; D possibly corresponds to TRBD1 (6 bases). Germline CDR1 reads MNHNY; CDR2 reads SVGAGI (reference sequence). Trimming took off 2 bases at V and 6 bases at J, with 10 bases between the two ends. The CDR3 sequence is 13 residues long. Written as DNA, the CDR3 is TGTGCCAGCAGTTACGGGGGGCTTTCTGAAGCTTTCTTT. Encoded protein: CASSYGGLSEAFF.

The rearrangement links TRBV6-6 to TRBJ2-2, with TRBD2 matching 7 bases. V shed 7 bases, J shed 2 bases, and the junction held 4 bases outside the gene matches. The CDR3 loop spans 14 amino acids. CDR1 and CDR2 (germline): MNHNY, SVGAGI (reference sequence). In DNA, the CDR3 is TGTGCCAGCACCTCTAGCGGAAACACCGGGGAGCTGTTTTTT. Translating it yields CASTSSGNTGELFF.

The gene calls are TRBV4-1 and TRBJ1-1, with D tentatively TRBD1 (5 bases). V shed 1 base and J shed 4 bases, with 7 bases lying between them. The length of the CDR3 is 13 residues. CDR1 is MGHRA and CDR2 is YSYEKL in the germline V gene. This chain's CDR3 is CASSQGGVTEAFF. In nucleotides, the CDR3 is TGCGCCAGCAGCCAAGGGGGGGTCACTGAAGCTTTCTTT.

V is TRBV28 and J is TRBJ1-5; unclear D gene. Per germline, CDR1 MDHEN and CDR2 SYDVKM. The CDR3 totals 12 residues. V was trimmed by 1 base and J by 7 bases, leaving 5 bases between them. The CDR3, as DNA: TGTGCCAGCAGTTTATACAACCAGCCCCAGCATTTT. Its protein product is CASSLYNQPQHF.

The chain joins TRBV6-5 to TRBJ2-7, with 14 bases identical to TRBD2. CDR3 length: 15 amino acids. Trimming cost V 5 bases and J 1 base; bases outside gene matches: 1. CDR1 and CDR2 from the germline V gene are MNHEY and SVGAGI. The CDR3 region has the DNA TGTGCCAGCAGTAGACTAGCGGGAGGGTCCTACGAGCAGTACTTC. This translates into CASSRLAGGSYEQYF.

The chain links TRBV2 to TRBJ2-7; tentative D call: TRBD1 (6 bases). The germline CDR1 and CDR2 sequences are SNHLY and FYNNEI. The CDR3 sequence is 12 residues long. V was cut by 6 bases and J by 7 bases, with 13 bases left in between. The CDR3 sequence is CASREPGQEQYF. CDR3 coding DNA: TGTGCCAGCAGAGAGCCGGGACAAGAGCAGTACTTC.

The chain carries TRBV28 and TRBJ1-5; TRBD1 agrees at 8 bases. Trimming took 3 bases from V and 2 from J; bases not matched to a gene: 6. In germline, CDR1 is MDHEN, CDR2 SYDVKM. The CDR3 totals 16 residues. CDR3 in DNA: TGTGCCAGCAGTTTCCCCGGACAGGGCGGCAATCAGCCCCAGCATTTT. Translating it yields CASSFPGQGGNQPQHF.

The V gene is TRBV4-2, the J gene TRBJ1-5; 10 bases fit TRBD1. CDR1 and CDR2 (germline): LGHNA, YNFKEQ. The CDR3 consists of 15 residues. Losses at the gene ends were 3 bases for V and 5 bases for J; bases not matched to a gene: 4. CDR3: CASSQGTGEHQPQHF. Here the CDR3 DNA reads TGTGCCAGCAGCCAGGGGACAGGGGAACATCAGCCCCAGCATTTT.

The V gene is TRBV16, the J gene TRBJ1-5; TRBD1 aligns across 7 bases. V lost 4 bases and J lost 3; bases outside the gene matches: 12. CDR1 is KGHSY and CDR2 is FQNENV in the germline V gene. The CDR3 is made up of 17 amino acids. The CDR3 DNA reads as TGTGCCAGCAGCCCCTTTCCAACGGGACAGAACAATCAGCCCCAGCATTTT. Translating it yields CASSPFPTGQNNQPQHF.

The CDR3 coding sequence is TGTGCCAGTAGTTTCATAGGCACAGATACGCAGTATTTT. It codes for CASSFIGTDTQYF. The chain combines TRBV19 with TRBJ2-3; D remains ambiguous. V was shortened by 5 bases and J by 1 base, with 7 bases between the two germline ends. The CDR3 sequence is 13 residues long. Germline CDR1 LNHDA, CDR2 SQIVND (reference sequence).

The rearrangement joins TRBV5-1 to TRBJ2-5; D might be TRBD1 (5 bases). The length of the CDR3 is 16 residues. Trimming stripped 0 bases from V and 2 bases from J, with 14 bases between. Germline CDR1 is SGHRS and CDR2 is YFSETQ. In DNA, the CDR3 is TGCGCCAGCAGCTTGGCCGCAGGGCTTGGGCAAGAGACCCAGTACTTC. This gives the protein CASSLAAGLGQETQYF. Together with reference TRBV5-1 and TRBJ2-5, the CDR3 gives the full variable domain: KAGVTQTPRYLIKTRGQQVTLSCSPISGHRSVSWYQQTPGQGLQFLFEYFSETQRNKGNFPGRFSGRQFSNSRSEMNVSTLELGDSALYLCASSLAAGLGQETQYFGPGTRLLVL.

The chain's CDR3 is CASSPTGSNEQYF. The DNA of the CDR3 is TGTGCCAGTAGCCCGACAGGGTCGAACGAGCAGTACTTC. This chain joins TRBV19 and TRBJ2-7; 7 bases align to TRBD1. Germline values: CDR1 LNHDA, CDR2 SQIVND (reference sequence). There are 13 residues in the CDR3. With 6 bases clipped from V and 5 bases from J, the junction kept 7 bases outside the gene matches.

The chain joins TRBV11-2 to TRBJ2-7, with a weak D call TRBD2 (6 bases). Germline CDR1 SGHAT, CDR2 FQNNGV. The germline V and J ends were trimmed by 1 base and 0 bases, with 13 bases remaining between them. The CDR3 is 16 amino acids. Here the CDR3 DNA reads TGTGCCAGCAGCTTAGTAGCGGTCCCTTCCTCCTACGAGCAGTACTTC. This translates into CASSLVAVPSSYEQYF. The variable domain in full, with the rest retrieved from reference TRBV11-2 and TRBJ2-7, is EAGVAQSPRYKIIEKRQSVAFWCNPISGHATLYWYQQILGQGPKLLIQFQNNGVVDDSQLPKDRFSAERLKGVDSTLKIQPAKLEDSAVYLCASSLVAVPSSYEQYFGPGTRLTVT.

V gene TRBV11-3 combines with J gene TRBJ2-1; 10 bases match TRBD2. The CDR3 is 14 residues long. In germline, CDR1 is SGHNT, CDR2 YENEEA. With 3 bases clipped from V and 13 bases from J, the junction kept 9 bases outside the gene matches. CDR3 coding DNA: TGTGCCAGCAGCTTGAACGGACTAGCGGACCTTCAGTTCTTC. This sequence encodes CASSLNGLADLQFF.

This clone has only a few counts. This chain links TRBV9 with TRBJ2-1, with 9 positions matching TRBD2. Germline V gene lookup returns CDR1 SGDLS and CDR2 YYNGEE. With V trimmed by 0 bases and J by 4 bases, 2 bases remained unmatched. This CDR3 spans 15 amino acids. DNA for the CDR3: TGTGCCAGCAGCGTAGCGACTAGCGGATACAATGAGCAGTTCTTC. This codes for CASSVATSGYNEQFF.

This chain connects TRBV28 to TRBJ2-5, with 9 bases matching TRBD1. The J call is uncertain, as TRBJ2-7 better fits the DNA end. The germline V gene has CDR1 MDHEN and CDR2 SYDVKM. This CDR3 has 14 amino acids. The CDR3, as DNA: TGTGCCAGCAGGGGGACAGGGAGGGGTGACGAGCAGTACTTC. Residues: CASRGTGRGDEQYF.

Turning to this clone: At one boundary the junction diverges from the germline segment, which might be a read error. The J gene is TRBJ1-5, the V gene TRBV28, with D uncertain. This CDR3 region has 16 residues. Germline V gene data show CDR1 as MDHEN and CDR2 as SYDVKM. The CDR3 DNA reads as TGTGCCAGCAGTTTAGAGGAAGAATATAGCAATCAGCTCCAGCATTTT. It codes for CASSLEEEYSNQLQHF.

The V and J genes are TRBV28 and TRBJ2-5, with D perhaps TRBD1 (6 bases). The CDR3 has 14 amino acids. The V end was cut by 3 bases, the J end by 3 bases, with 11 bases between. The V gene's germline CDR1 is MDHEN and CDR2 SYDVKM. For the CDR3, the DNA is TGTGCCAGCAGTTTGTCAGGGGCGGAAGAGACCCAGTACTTC. Its translation: CASSLSGAEETQYF.

The V call is TRBV19, the J call TRBJ1-3; the D gene is possibly TRBD1 (5 bases). The CDR3 extends over 17 amino acids. Deletions cut 5 bases from V and 3 bases from J, with 20 bases between. Per the germline V gene, CDR1 is LNHDA and CDR2 is SQIVND (reference sequence). The CDR3 nucleotides are TGTGCCAGTAGTCTGGCAATGGGCAGGGCGTTTGGAAACACCATATATTTT. It encodes CASSLAMGRAFGNTIYF.

This chain links TRBV18 with TRBJ2-7; D is possibly TRBD2 (6 bases). V gave up 3 bases and J gave up 2 bases, with 8 bases separating them. CDR1 and CDR2 (germline): KGHSH, LQKENI. There are 13 residues in the CDR3. Here the CDR3 reads CASSPAGTYEQYF. CDR3 bases: TGTGCCAGCTCACCGGCGGGAACCTACGAGCAGTACTTC.

The CDR3 DNA is TGCGCCAGCAGCTTGGATGGCGGGGAGCTGTTTTTT. Amino acids: CASSLDGGELFF. The chain combines TRBV5-1 with TRBJ2-2; no clear D gene. Per the germline V gene, CDR1 is SGHRS and CDR2 is YFSETQ. The CDR3 totals 12 residues. With 0 bases removed from V and 7 bases from J, the gap between germline ends came to 4 bases. The whole variable domain, remainder taken from reference TRBV5-1 and TRBJ2-2, is KAGVTQTPRYLIKTRGQQVTLSCSPISGHRSVSWYQQTPGQGLQFLFEYFSETQRNKGNFPGRFSGRQFSNSRSEMNVSTLELGDSALYLCASSLDGGELFFGEGSRLTVL.

The V gene is TRBV30, the J gene TRBJ1-5; no clear D gene. CDR3 length equals 14 residues. With 3 bases removed from V and 0 bases from J, the gap between germline ends came to 9 bases. Germline-derived CDR1 and CDR2 are GTSNPN and SVGIG (reference sequence). In DNA form, the CDR3 reads TGTGCCTGGAGCCCCACAATTAGCAATCAGCCCCAGCATTTT. Translation: CAWSPTISNQPQHF.

The chain carries TRBV28 and TRBJ2-1; 8 bases match TRBD1. Germline V gene sequence: CDR1 MDHEN, CDR2 SYDVKM. This CDR3 comprises 15 residues. V lost 6 bases to trimming and J lost 3 bases; unmatched junction nucleotides: 7. CDR3 sequence reads: CASRLRQGRYNEQFF. Here the CDR3 DNA reads TGTGCCAGCAGGCTAAGACAGGGGCGCTACAATGAGCAGTTCTTC.